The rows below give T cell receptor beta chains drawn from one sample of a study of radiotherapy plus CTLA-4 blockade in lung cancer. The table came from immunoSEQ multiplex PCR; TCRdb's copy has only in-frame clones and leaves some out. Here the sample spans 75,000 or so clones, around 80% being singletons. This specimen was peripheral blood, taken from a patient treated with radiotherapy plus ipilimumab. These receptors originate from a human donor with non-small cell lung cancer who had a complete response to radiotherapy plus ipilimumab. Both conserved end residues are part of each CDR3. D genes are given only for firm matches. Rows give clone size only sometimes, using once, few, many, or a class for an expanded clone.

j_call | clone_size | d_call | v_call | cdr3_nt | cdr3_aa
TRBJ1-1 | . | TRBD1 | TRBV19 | TGTGCCAGTAGCACACAGGGGGTGGACACTGAAGCTTTCTTT | CASSTQGVDTEAFF
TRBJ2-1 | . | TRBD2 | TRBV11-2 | TGTGCCAGCAGCATAGCCGTAGCGGGGTACTACAATGAGCAGTTCTTC | CASSIAVAGYYNEQFF
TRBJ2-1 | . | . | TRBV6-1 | TGTGCCAGCAGTGGAGAAGGAGGGGGGCATGAGCAGTTCTTC | CASSGEGGGHEQFF
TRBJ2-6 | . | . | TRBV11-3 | TGTGCCAGCAGCTTGGGGAACTCTGGGGCCAACGTCCTGACTTTC | CASSLGNSGANVLTF
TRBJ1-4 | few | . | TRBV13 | TGTGCCAGCAGCCTCCGGTCTTCCAATGAAAAACTGTTTTTT | CASSLRSSNEKLFF
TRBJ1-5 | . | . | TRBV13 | TGTGCCAGCAGCTTAGGAGCCGTAGGCCACAATCAGCCCCAGCATTTT | CASSLGAVGHNQPQHF
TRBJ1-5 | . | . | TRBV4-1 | TGCGCCAGCAGCCAAGGCCTTATGGCAACAGGCTTAGATCAGCCCCAGCATTTT | CASSQGLMATGLDQPQHF
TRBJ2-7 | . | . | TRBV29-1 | TGCAGCGCCTCCTATACAGGGGAGCAGTACTTC | CSASYTGEQYF
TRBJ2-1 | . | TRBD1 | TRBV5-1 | TGCGCCAGCAGCCGAAGGGGGACAGGAGACAATGAGCAGTTCTTC | CASSRRGTGDNEQFF
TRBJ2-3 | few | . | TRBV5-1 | TGCGCCAGCAGTCTCGACGGGACGAGCACAGATACGCAGTATTTT | CASSLDGTSTDTQYF
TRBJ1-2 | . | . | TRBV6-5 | TGTGCCAGCTTTAGTACTGATAACTATGGCTACACCTTC | CASFSTDNYGYTF
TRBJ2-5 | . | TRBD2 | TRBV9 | TGTGCCAGCAGCAAAAGTCCGGCGGGGGGGCAAGAGACCCAGTACTTC | CASSKSPAGGQETQYF
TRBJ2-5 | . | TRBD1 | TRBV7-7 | TGTGCTAGCAGCACGGACAGGCAAGAGACCCAGTACTTC | CASSTDRQETQYF
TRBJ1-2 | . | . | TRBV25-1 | TGTGCCAGCAGTGGGGGTGCCTCGCTGGGTGGCTACACCTTC | CASSGGASLGGYTF
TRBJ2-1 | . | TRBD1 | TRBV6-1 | TGTGCCAGCAGTGACCGGGACAGGGGTTGGGATCGTCTATACAATGAGCAGTTCTTC | CASSDRDRGWDRLYNEQFF
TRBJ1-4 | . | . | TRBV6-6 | TGTGCCAGCAGGCGCCTCAACAGAGTACGAGATGAAAAACTGTTTTTT | CASRRLNRVRDEKLFF
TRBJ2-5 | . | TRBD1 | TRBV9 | TGTGCCAGCAGCGCCGGGACAGAAGAGACCCAGTACTTC | CASSAGTEETQYF
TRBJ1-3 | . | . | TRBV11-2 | TGTGCCAGCAGCTTAGAGAGAGGGGCTGGAAACACCATATATTTT | CASSLERGAGNTIYF
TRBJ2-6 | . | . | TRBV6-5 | TGTGCCAGCAGTTACGTGCGGAGTGCTGGGGCCAACGTCCTGACTTTC | CASSYVRSAGANVLTF
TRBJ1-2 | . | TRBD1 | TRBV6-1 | TGTGCCAGCAGTGAAGGACAGGGAGGCCTGACCTTC | CASSEGQGGLTF
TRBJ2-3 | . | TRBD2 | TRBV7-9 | TGTGCCAGCAGCTCGCGGGAGGCCAAGGGTTTGAGAGATACGCAGTATTTT | CASSSREAKGLRDTQYF
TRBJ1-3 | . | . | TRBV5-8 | TGTGCCAGCAGCTCGGGACACCTCTCTGGAAACACCATATATTTT | CASSSGHLSGNTIYF
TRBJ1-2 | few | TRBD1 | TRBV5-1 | TGCGCCAGCAGCCCCGGGACAGAATATGGCTACACCTTC | CASSPGTEYGYTF